This TCR beta chain was found in a study of cytomegalovirus exposure and HLA in healthy donors. Germline CDR1 reads SGHTA; CDR2 reads FQGNSA. V shed 5 bases and J 5 bases; nucleotides not matched to a gene: 11. CDR3 size: 16 residues. PCR amplification relied on 60 Vbeta primers (plus 13 Jbeta primers). Generated by immunoSEQ multiplex PCR, the TCRdb table keeps only in-frame clones and is missing some. In the table there are over 150,000 clones, 68% of which are singletons. Sequencing used PBMCs. The TCR originated in a woman aged 35 to 49 in good health and CMV-seropositive. The chain combines TRBV7-2 with TRBJ2-2; TRBD2 aligns across 7 bases. Here the CDR3 DNA reads TGTGCCAGCAGCCTTAGCTTATCCGGGAGGACCGGGGAGCTGTTTTTT. Translated: CASSLSLSGRTGELFF.